The subject of this entry is one TCR beta chain. This record comes from a study of shared clonotypes between healthy human individuals. Per the germline V gene, CDR1 is LGHNA and CDR2 is YSLEER. V lost 4 bases to trimming and J lost 4 bases, with 13 bases between them. The CDR3 has 14 residues. Per the original data handling: Without quality scores, immunoSEQ junctional reads could not be filtered like full-length reads. Libraries were prepared by immunoSEQ multiplex PCR; TCRdb keeps only in-frame clonotypes and omits some of them. That table furnishes V, J and clone size, whereas the DNA furnished D and trimming. The repertoire has some 2,400,000 clones, 95% of them found once; the top ten carry about 0.13%.

The receptor was isolated from a man between 18 and 29 years old in good health. Sample: naive CD4+ T cells sorted from blood. As for subset: CD45RA+ positively selected. The chain couples TRBV4-3 to TRBJ1-2, with no clear D. CDR3 in DNA: TGCGCCAGCAGCCCCAGCATCACCGTCTATGGCTACACCTTC. It translates to CASSPSITVYGYTF.